The rows below give T cell receptor beta chains drawn from one sample of a study of cytomegalovirus exposure and HLA in healthy donors. Data came from immunoSEQ multiplex PCR; TCRdb stores just in-frame clones and leaves some out. In the table there are 100,000 to 150,000 clones, about four fifths of which are singletons. The sample was PBMCs. The receptors originated from a woman aged 40 to 50 in good health and CMV-seropositive. CDR3s include the opening cysteine and the closing phenylalanine or tryptophan. A D gene is named only where the DNA matches it firmly. For some rows the clone size is stated as once, few or many, or as a class when expanded; others skip it.

J: TRBJ2-3
size: .
D: TRBD2
V: TRBV28
CDR3: CASSLWTPYSSGRRYTQYF
DNA: TGTGCCAGCAGTTTATGGACCCCCTACTCTAGCGGGAGAAGGTATACGCAGTATTTT

J: TRBJ2-1
size: .
D: .
V: TRBV28
CDR3: CASNGGRDLYNEQFF
DNA: TGTGCCAGTAACGGGGGGCGAGATCTCTACAATGAGCAGTTCTTC

J: TRBJ2-1
size: .
D: .
V: TRBV5-4
CDR3: CASSWARYNEQFF
DNA: TGTGCCAGCAGCTGGGCAAGATACAATGAGCAGTTCTTC

J: TRBJ2-2
size: .
D: .
V: TRBV21-1
CDR3: CASSKTRQGATGELFF
DNA: TGTGCCAGCAGCAAAACCAGACAGGGGGCCACCGGGGAGCTGTTTTTT

J: TRBJ1-5
size: .
D: .
V: TRBV28
CDR3: CASSFPGRSNQPQHF
DNA: TGTGCCAGCAGTTTCCCGGGTCGTAGCAATCAGCCCCAGCATTTT

J: TRBJ1-1
size: .
D: TRBD1
V: TRBV19
CDR3: CASDRGINTEAFF
DNA: TGTGCCAGTGACAGGGGGATTAACACTGAAGCTTTCTTT

J: TRBJ2-1
size: .
D: .
V: TRBV9
CDR3: CASSAASAIHEQFF
DNA: TGTGCCAGCAGCGCGGCCAGCGCAATCCATGAGCAGTTCTTC

J: TRBJ2-7
size: .
D: TRBD2
V: TRBV30
CDR3: CACKRENLDEQYF
DNA: TGTGCCTGCAAGCGGGAAAATCTCGACGAGCAGTACTTC

J: TRBJ2-7
size: .
D: .
V: TRBV7-2
CDR3: CASSSGRGSYEQYF
DNA: TGTGCCAGCAGCTCGGGTAGGGGTTCCTACGAGCAGTACTTC

J: TRBJ2-1
size: .
D: .
V: TRBV5-1
CDR3: CASSLFGSSYNEQFF
DNA: TGCGCCAGCAGCTTGTTCGGGAGCTCCTACAATGAGCAGTTCTTC

J: TRBJ1-1
size: .
D: .
V: TRBV9
CDR3: CASSVEGGLNTEAFF
DNA: TGTGCCAGCAGCGTAGAGGGGGGGCTGAACACTGAAGCTTTCTTT

J: TRBJ1-5
size: .
D: TRBD1
V: TRBV6-1
CDR3: CASSDTGGLMGPQHF
DNA: TGTGCCAGCAGTGATACAGGGGGCCTAATGGGCCCCCAGCATTTT

J: TRBJ2-7
size: .
D: .
V: TRBV29-1
CDR3: CSVEIGFYEQYF
DNA: TGCAGCGTTGAAATCGGTTTTTACGAGCAGTACTTC

J: TRBJ2-5
size: .
D: TRBD2
V: TRBV11-2
CDR3: CASSSRLAGVGKETQYF
DNA: TGTGCCAGCAGCTCCAGACTAGCGGGAGTTGGAAAAGAGACCCAGTACTTC

J: TRBJ2-7
size: once
D: .
V: TRBV9
CDR3: CASSPSVGLYSYEQYF
DNA: TGTGCCAGCAGCCCGAGCGTAGGTTTATACTCCTACGAGCAGTACTTC

J: TRBJ1-2
size: .
D: .
V: TRBV29-1
CDR3: CSVEPGYTF
DNA: TGCAGCGTTGAACCAGGCTACACCTTC

J: TRBJ2-2
size: .
D: TRBD1
V: TRBV9
CDR3: CASSDDRVMTGELFF
DNA: TGTGCCAGCAGCGATGACAGGGTTATGACCGGGGAGCTGTTTTTT

J: TRBJ1-1
size: .
D: .
V: TRBV13
CDR3: CASSSQDTEAFF
DNA: TGTGCCAGCAGCTCCCAGGACACTGAAGCTTTCTTT

J: TRBJ1-3
size: .
D: .
V: TRBV27
CDR3: CASSFSRGNTIYF
DNA: TGTGCCAGCAGTTTTAGCCGTGGAAACACCATATATTTT

J: TRBJ1-1
size: .
D: .
V: TRBV5-1
CDR3: CASSATSRVNTEAFF
DNA: TGCGCCAGCAGCGCCACTAGCAGGGTGAACACTGAAGCTTTCTTT

J: TRBJ2-3
size: .
D: TRBD2
V: TRBV19
CDR3: CASSIGASGARDTQYF
DNA: TGTGCCAGTAGTATAGGGGCTAGCGGTGCGCGGGATACGCAGTATTTT

J: TRBJ1-1
size: .
D: TRBD1
V: TRBV27
CDR3: CASSHPTGAPNTEAFF
DNA: TGTGCCAGCAGTCATCCGACAGGGGCTCCGAACACTGAAGCTTTCTTT

J: TRBJ1-5
size: .
D: .
V: TRBV2
CDR3: CATRVGLQVGQPQHF
DNA: TGTGCCACAAGGGTCGGTTTACAGGTGGGACAGCCCCAGCATTTT

J: TRBJ2-5
size: .
D: .
V: TRBV11-2
CDR3: CASSLEEIAVQETQYF
DNA: TGTGCCAGCAGCTTAGAAGAAATAGCGGTACAAGAGACCCAGTACTTC

J: TRBJ2-3
size: .
D: .
V: TRBV5-1
CDR3: CASSLYGRSTDTQYF
DNA: TGCGCCAGCAGCTTGTACGGGAGAAGCACAGATACGCAGTATTTT

J: TRBJ2-3
size: once
D: TRBD2
V: TRBV27
CDR3: CASSLGGMGGRTADTQYF
DNA: TGTGCCAGCAGTTTGGGCGGGATGGGCGGGAGGACGGCAGATACGCAGTATTTT

J: TRBJ2-1
size: .
D: TRBD1
V: TRBV7-8
CDR3: CASSSDRGPGGQFF
DNA: TGTGCCAGCAGCTCGGACAGGGGGCCTGGTGGGCAGTTCTTC

J: TRBJ2-5
size: .
D: .
V: TRBV5-1
CDR3: CASRVGRGETQYF
DNA: TGCGCCAGCCGGGTCGGTAGAGGGGAGACCCAGTACTTC

J: TRBJ2-2
size: .
D: TRBD1
V: TRBV6-5
CDR3: CASSTGGRTGELFF
DNA: TGTGCCAGCAGTACAGGGGGCCGCACCGGGGAGCTGTTTTTT

J: TRBJ2-2
size: once
D: TRBD2
V: TRBV7-3
CDR3: CASSSDPRTSGNTGELFF
DNA: TGTGCCAGCAGCTCTGACCCCCGGACTAGCGGGAACACCGGGGAGCTGTTTTTT

J: TRBJ2-7
size: .
D: .
V: TRBV7-2
CDR3: CASSPPVTSVLYEQYF
DNA: TGTGCCAGCAGCCCCCCGGTTACGAGCGTCCTATACGAGCAGTACTTC